This T cell receptor (beta chain) is from a study of OX40 agonist ivuxolimab in advanced cancers. For the study at large: An anti-OX40 (CD134) antibody with agonistic activity, ivuxolimab, was administered to patients.

Using immunoSEQ multiplex PCR, the repertoire was profiled, and TCRdb retains in-frame clones only, with some absent. This table holds about 80,000 clones, 86% found once. The CDR3 covers 15 residues. The V gene's germline CDR1 is LNHNV and CDR2 YYDKDF (reference sequence). Germline trimming cut 1 base from V and 3 bases from J; bases unmatched to any gene: 4. This chain connects TRBV15 to TRBJ2-7; 9 nucleotides agree with TRBD1. The TCR sequence derives from an adult with an advanced solid tumor such as melanoma, head and neck, liver or kidney cancer. Sample: CD4+ or CD8+ T cells sorted from blood, taken in a trial of the OX40 agonist ivuxolimab. CDR3: CATSRAGQGYYEQYF. DNA for the CDR3: TGTGCCACCAGCAGAGCGGGACAGGGTTACTACGAGCAGTACTTC.